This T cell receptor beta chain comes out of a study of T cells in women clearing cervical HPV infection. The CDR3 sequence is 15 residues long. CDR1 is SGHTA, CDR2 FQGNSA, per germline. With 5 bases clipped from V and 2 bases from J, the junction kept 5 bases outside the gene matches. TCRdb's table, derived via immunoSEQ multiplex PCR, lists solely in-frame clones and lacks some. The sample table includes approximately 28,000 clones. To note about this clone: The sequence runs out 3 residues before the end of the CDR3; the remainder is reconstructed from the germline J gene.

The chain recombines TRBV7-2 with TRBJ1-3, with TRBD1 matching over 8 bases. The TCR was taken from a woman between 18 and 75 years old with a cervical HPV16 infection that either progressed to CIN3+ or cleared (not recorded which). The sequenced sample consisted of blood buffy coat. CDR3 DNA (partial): TGTGCCAGCAGCCCCAAGGACAGGGCTGGAAACACC. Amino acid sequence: CASSPKDRAGNT. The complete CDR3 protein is CASSPKDRAGNTIYF.